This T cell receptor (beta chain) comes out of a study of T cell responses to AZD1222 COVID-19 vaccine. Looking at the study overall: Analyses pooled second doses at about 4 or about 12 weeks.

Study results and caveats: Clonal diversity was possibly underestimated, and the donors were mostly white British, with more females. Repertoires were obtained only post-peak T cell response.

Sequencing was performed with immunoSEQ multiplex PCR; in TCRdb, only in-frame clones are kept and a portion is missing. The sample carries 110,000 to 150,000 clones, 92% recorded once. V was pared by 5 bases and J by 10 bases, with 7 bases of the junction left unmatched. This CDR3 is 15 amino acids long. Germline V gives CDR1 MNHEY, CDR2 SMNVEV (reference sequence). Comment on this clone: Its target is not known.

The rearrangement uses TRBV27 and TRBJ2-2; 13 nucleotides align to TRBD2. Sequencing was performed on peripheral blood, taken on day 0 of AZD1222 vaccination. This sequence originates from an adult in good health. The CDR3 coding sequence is TGTGCCAGCAGTCGAGGACTAGCGGGAGTGTCGGAGCTGTTTTTT. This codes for CASSRGLAGVSELFF.